This T cell receptor (beta chain) was observed in a study of CD8+ T cells in alopecia areata. Study results and caveats: Given one nonresponder, whether baseline CD8+ expansion relates to response remains uncertain.

Treatment here: oral pan-JAK inhibitor, 5-10 mg twice daily. This clone was counted between two and nine times. No antigen is known for it. cDNA reverse transcribed from extracted RNA served as the sequencing template. Sequencing used immunoSEQ multiplex PCR; TCRdb keeps in-frame clones, though not all of them. The sample contains about 200,000 clones, under 70% of which appear only once. The CDR3 length is 15 residues. V lost 3 bases to trimming and J lost 4 bases; unmatched junction nucleotides: 2. Germline CDR1 reads KGHSH; CDR2 reads LQKENI. The genes are TRBV18 and TRBJ2-2; TRBD2 matches at 10 bases. The input for sequencing was CD4+ T cells sorted from blood, taken at week 4, from a patient treated with tofacitinib. The origin of this receptor is a human donor with alopecia areata. CDR3 DNA sequence: TGTGCCAGCTCACCGGGACTAGCGTCCACCGGGGAGCTGTTTTTT. Translating gives CASSPGLASTGELFF.